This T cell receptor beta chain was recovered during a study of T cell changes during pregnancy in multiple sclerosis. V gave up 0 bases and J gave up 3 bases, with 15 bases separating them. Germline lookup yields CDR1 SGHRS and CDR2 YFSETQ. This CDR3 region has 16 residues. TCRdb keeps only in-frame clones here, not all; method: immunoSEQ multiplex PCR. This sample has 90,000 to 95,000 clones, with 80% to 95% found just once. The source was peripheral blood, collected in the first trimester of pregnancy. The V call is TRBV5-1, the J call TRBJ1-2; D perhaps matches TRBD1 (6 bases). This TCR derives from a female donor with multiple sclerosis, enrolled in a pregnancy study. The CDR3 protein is CASSLVPGAFDYGYTF. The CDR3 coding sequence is TGCGCCAGCAGCTTGGTACCAGGGGCTTTCGACTATGGCTACACCTTC.